These 23 T cell receptor beta chains share one sample of origin, sequenced in a study of shared clonotypes between healthy human individuals. Generated by immunoSEQ multiplex PCR, the TCRdb table keeps only in-frame clones and is missing some. The profile shows around 2,000,000 clones, just under 95% of them singletons. Terminally differentiated effector memory CD45RA+ cells were excluded by CCR7 positive selection of CD45RO-negative cells. The sequenced sample consisted of naive CD8+ T cells sorted from blood. These receptors were collected from a man between 18 and 35 years old in good health.

CDR3 residues: CASSELYTETQYF. CDR3 bases: TGTGCCAGCAGTGAACTCTATACAGAGACCCAGTACTTC. This chain joins TRBV25-1 and TRBJ2-5; the D is unclear. The CDR3 covers 13 residues. The germline CDR1 and CDR2 sequences are MGHDK and SYGVNS. The V end was cut by 2 bases, the J end by 4 bases, with 8 bases between.

The chain carries TRBV6-5 and TRBJ1-2; no clear D gene. This CDR3 region has 13 residues. Trimming cost V 2 bases and J 6 bases, with 10 bases left between them. CDR1 is MNHEY and CDR2 is SVGAGI in the germline V gene. This CDR3 is CASSYTLHDGYTF. The CDR3 region has the DNA TGTGCCAGCAGTTACACCCTCCACGATGGCTACACCTTC.

The rearrangement uses TRBV6-5 and TRBJ2-7; D not resolved. Trimming left V 5 bases short and J 6 bases short, with 17 bases between. The CDR3 is 14 residues long. Looked up from germline, CDR1 is MNHEY and CDR2 is SVGAGI. CDR3 amino acids: CASSPSQEHLEQYF. DNA for the CDR3: TGTGCCAGCAGTCCCTCGCAGGAGCATCTCGAGCAGTACTTC.

The rearrangement uses TRBV28 and TRBJ2-7, with D uncertain. The CDR3 has 14 residues. The germline gives CDR1 MDHEN, CDR2 SYDVKM. The V and J ends lost 3 bases and 3 bases respectively, with 12 bases between them. The CDR3 DNA is TGTGCCAGCAGTTTCCGGCCTAGGTACTACGAGCAGTACTTC. Translation gives CASSFRPRYYEQYF.

The genes are TRBV19 and TRBJ2-2; TRBD2 matches at 8 bases. Germline V gene sequence: CDR1 LNHDA, CDR2 SQIVND (reference sequence). The ends lost 0 bases at V and 4 bases at J; junction bases unmatched: 7. This CDR3 spans 17 amino acids. The DNA for the CDR3 is TGTGCCAGTAGTATAGATCCCCAGCGGGAGAGCACCGGGGAGCTGTTTTTT. Translation gives CASSIDPQRESTGELFF.

The chain combines TRBV15 with TRBJ1-2; 7 bases map to TRBD1. The CDR3 length is 15 residues. In germline, CDR1 is LNHNV, CDR2 YYDKDF (reference sequence). Trimming at V came to 5 bases and at J to 8 bases, leaving 14 bases not matched to a gene. The chain's CDR3 is CATSGHRDSSGGYTF. In DNA, the CDR3 is TGTGCCACCAGCGGGCACCGGGACAGTTCGGGAGGCTACACCTTC.

The J gene is TRBJ1-1, the V gene TRBV7-6; possibly TRBD1 for D (6 bases). Per germline, CDR1 SGHVS and CDR2 FNYEAQ. V was pared by 4 bases and J by 4 bases, with 16 bases between. The CDR3 totals 15 residues. Written as DNA, the CDR3 is TGTGCCAGCAGCTCAGGGACAAGGGGACTCACTGAAGCTTTCTTT. It is translated as CASSSGTRGLTEAFF.

Only one count was recorded for this clone. V and J are TRBV6-1 and TRBJ1-4; the D is unclear. The V and J ends lost 7 bases and 8 bases respectively, with 8 bases between them. Germline lookup yields CDR1 MNHNS and CDR2 SASEGT. CDR3 size: 11 residues. The CDR3 sequence: CASMLGEKLFF. In nucleotides, the CDR3 is TGTGCCAGCATGCTTGGGGAAAAACTGTTTTTT.

CDR3 DNA: TGTGCCAGCAGCTTAGCGGAAGAGGTCTACGAGCAGTACTTC. Translating gives CASSLAEEVYEQYF. The chain joins TRBV7-8 to TRBJ2-7, with D unclear. CDR3 length equals 14 residues. The germline CDR1 and CDR2 sequences are SGHVS and FQNEAQ. V was clipped by 0 bases and J by 3 bases, with 9 bases between them.

Turning to this clone: Additional DNA sequences in this sample encode the identical CDR3. The chain recombines TRBV28 with TRBJ2-7; 7 nucleotides line up with TRBD1. The trim removed 5 bases at V and 2 bases at J, leaving 6 bases unmatched. The CDR3 sequence is 14 residues long. Germline V CDR1 and CDR2: MDHEN, SYDVKM. In DNA form, the CDR3 reads TGTGCCAGCAGTCTACGGGACAGCGCCTACGAGCAGTACTTC. Translated, it gives CASSLRDSAYEQYF.

The chain employs TRBV5-6 and TRBJ1-4; TRBD1 aligns across 10 bases. Germline CDR1 and CDR2: SGHDT and YYEEEE. V lost 1 base to trimming and J lost 4 bases; unmatched junction nucleotides: 1. This CDR3 region has 15 residues. CDR3 bases: TGTGCCAGCAGCTTGTGGGACAGGGGTAATGAAAAACTGTTTTTT. This codes for CASSLWDRGNEKLFF.

The chain combines TRBV9 with TRBJ2-1; D might be TRBD2 (5 bases). This CDR3 is 14 amino acids long. V lost 0 bases, J lost 7 bases, and 11 bases lay in between. From germline, CDR1 is SGDLS and CDR2 YYNGEE. The DNA for the CDR3 is TGTGCCAGCAGCGTAGAGGACTCCTGGAATGAGCAGTTCTTC. Protein product: CASSVEDSWNEQFF.

The genes are TRBV7-9 and TRBJ2-1, with 11 bases aligning to TRBD2. The V segment lost 4 bases and the J segment 8 bases; nucleotides outside the gene matches: 7. Germline V lookup: CDR1 SEHNR, CDR2 FQNEAQ (reference sequence). The CDR3 consists of 15 residues. CDR3 DNA sequence: TGTGCCAGCAGCTCCAGTCTAGCGGGAGGCCATGAGCAGTTCTTC. Amino acid sequence: CASSSSLAGGHEQFF.

This chain joins TRBV4-3 and TRBJ2-6; D unresolved. Trimming took 0 bases from V and 0 from J, leaving 9 bases between them. CDR3 length equals 17 residues. Germline assignment: CDR1 LGHNA and CDR2 YSLEER. The DNA for the CDR3 is TGCGCCAGCAGCCAAGAGGGGTACCTCTCTGGGGCCAACGTCCTGACTTTC. Its translation: CASSQEGYLSGANVLTF.

The rearrangement joins TRBV13 to TRBJ2-1, with TRBD2 identical over 14 bases. Trimming at V came to 2 bases and at J to 7 bases, leaving 1 base not matched to a gene. Germline V CDR1 and CDR2: PRHDT, FYEKMQ (reference sequence). This CDR3 is 15 amino acids long. The DNA for the CDR3 is TGTGCCAGCAGCTTATGGACTAGCGGGAGGAATGAGCAGTTCTTC. Protein: CASSLWTSGRNEQFF.

The gene calls are TRBV28 and TRBJ1-4, with D maybe TRBD1 (5 bases). The ends were cut back, 6 bases at V and 0 bases at J, with 11 bases in the middle. CDR3 length equals 15 residues. Germline V gene data show CDR1 as MDHEN and CDR2 as SYDVKM. CDR3 sequence: CASRPGASTNEKLFF. The CDR3 DNA sequence: TGTGCCAGCAGACCCGGGGCCTCAACTAATGAAAAACTGTTTTTT. Complete variable domain (other parts from reference TRBV28 and TRBJ1-4): DVKVTQSSRYLVKRTGEKVFLECVQDMDHENMFWYRQDPGLGLRLIYFSYDVKMKEKGDIPEGYSVSREKKERFSLILESASTNQTSMYLCASRPGASTNEKLFFGSGTQLSVL.

The chain recombines TRBV30 with TRBJ1-5, with D possibly being TRBD1 (5 bases). The germline gives CDR1 GTSNPN, CDR2 SVGIG (reference sequence). Trimming shortened V by 5 bases and J by 0 bases, and 17 bases separated the two germline ends. The CDR3 totals 16 residues. CDR3 bases: TGTGCCTGGCGTTGGGGGGGAGGGGATAGCAATCAGCCCCAGCATTTT. Its protein product is CAWRWGGGDSNQPQHF.

This chain connects TRBV27 to TRBJ2-6; a possible D gene is TRBD1 (5 bases). The CDR3 is 16 residues long. Deletions cut 6 bases from V and 0 bases from J, with 12 bases between. The germline V gene encodes CDR1 MNHEY and CDR2 SMNVEV (reference sequence). DNA for the CDR3: TGTGCCAGCAGGACAGTTTTAACCTCTGGGGCCAACGTCCTGACTTTC. Translation gives CASRTVLTSGANVLTF.

In its sample, this clone was seen once. The chain has TRBV6-5 and TRBJ2-7, with TRBD1 identical over 7 bases. V gave up 5 bases and J gave up 4 bases; unmatched junction bases: 11. Germline V gene sequence: CDR1 MNHEY, CDR2 SVGAGI. The CDR3 sequence is 15 residues long. CDR3 nucleotide sequence: TGTGCCAGCAGTCAAGAGACAGGGCTGGAGTACGAGCAGTACTTC. This codes for CASSQETGLEYEQYF.

The chain employs TRBV5-6 and TRBJ2-7; perhaps D is TRBD1 or TRBD2 (5 bases each). Germline CDR1 and CDR2: SGHDT and YYEEEE. The CDR3 extends over 15 amino acids. The V end was cut by 1 base, the J end by 0 bases, with 11 bases between. The chain's CDR3 is CASSLFPGTSYEQYF. DNA for the CDR3: TGTGCCAGCAGCTTGTTTCCGGGGACCTCCTACGAGCAGTACTTC.

The CDR3 DNA reads as TGCGCCAGCAGCTTAGGAGAAGCGGGGGGGCATGAGACCCAGTACTTC. As protein: CASSLGEAGGHETQYF. V gene TRBV5-1 combines with J gene TRBJ2-5; TRBD2 aligns across 10 bases. The trim removed 2 bases at V and 5 bases at J, leaving 9 bases unmatched. Germline CDR1 reads SGHRS; CDR2 reads YFSETQ. The CDR3 length is 16 residues.

CDR3 in DNA: TGTGCCAGCAGCGCCGGGGGGTATACGCAGTATTTT. Translating gives CASSAGGYTQYF. The chain is built from TRBV5-6 and TRBJ2-3, with 7 bases that match TRBD2. V gave up 4 bases and J gave up 7 bases; unmatched junction bases: 3. The CDR3 contains 12 residues. CDR1 SGHDT and CDR2 YYEEEE come from the germline V gene.

The CDR3: CASSIGPGQGYGYTF. CDR3 DNA: TGTGCCAGTAGTATAGGACCGGGACAGGGCTATGGCTACACCTTC. V gene TRBV19 combines with J gene TRBJ1-2; 9 positions match TRBD1. Germline-derived CDR1 and CDR2 are LNHDA and SQIVND (reference sequence). The ends lost 1 base at V and 4 bases at J; junction bases unmatched: 4. The CDR3 loop spans 15 amino acids.